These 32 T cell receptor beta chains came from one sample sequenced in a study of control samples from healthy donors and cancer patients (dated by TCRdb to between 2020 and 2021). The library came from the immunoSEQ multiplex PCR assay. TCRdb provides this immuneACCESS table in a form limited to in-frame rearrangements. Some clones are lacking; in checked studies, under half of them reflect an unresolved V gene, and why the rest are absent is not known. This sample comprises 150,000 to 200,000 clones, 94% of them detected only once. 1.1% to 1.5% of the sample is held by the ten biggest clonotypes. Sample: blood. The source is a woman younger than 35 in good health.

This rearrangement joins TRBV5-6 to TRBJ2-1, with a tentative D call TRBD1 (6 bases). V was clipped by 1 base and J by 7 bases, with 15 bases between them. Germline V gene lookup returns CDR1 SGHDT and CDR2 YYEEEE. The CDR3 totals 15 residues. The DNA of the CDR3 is TGTGCCAGCAGCTTGAGGGGGTCTACTCGTAATGAGCAGTTCTTC. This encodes CASSLRGSTRNEQFF.

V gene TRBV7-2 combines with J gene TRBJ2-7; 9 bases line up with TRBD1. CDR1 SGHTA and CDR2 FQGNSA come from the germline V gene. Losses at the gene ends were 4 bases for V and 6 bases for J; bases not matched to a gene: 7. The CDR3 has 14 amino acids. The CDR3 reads CASSSGTGNGEQYF. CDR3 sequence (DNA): TGTGCCAGCAGCTCCGGGACAGGGAATGGCGAGCAGTACTTC.

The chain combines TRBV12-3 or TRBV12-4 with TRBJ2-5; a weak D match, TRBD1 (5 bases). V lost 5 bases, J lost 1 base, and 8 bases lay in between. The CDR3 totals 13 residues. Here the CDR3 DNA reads TGTGCCAGCAGTCCCCAGGGCCAAGAGACCCAGTACTTC. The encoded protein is CASSPQGQETQYF.

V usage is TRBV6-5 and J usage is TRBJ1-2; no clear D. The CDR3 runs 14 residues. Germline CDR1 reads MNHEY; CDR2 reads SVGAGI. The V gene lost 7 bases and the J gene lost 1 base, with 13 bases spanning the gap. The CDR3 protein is CASKRRNDNYGYTF. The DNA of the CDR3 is TGTGCCAGCAAACGGAGGAATGATAACTATGGCTACACCTTC.

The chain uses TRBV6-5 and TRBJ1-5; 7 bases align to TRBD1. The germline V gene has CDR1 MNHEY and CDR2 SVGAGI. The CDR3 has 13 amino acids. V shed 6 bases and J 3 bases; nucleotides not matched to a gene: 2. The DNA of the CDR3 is TGTGCCAGCAGACAGGGGAACAATCAGCCCCAGCATTTT. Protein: CASRQGNNQPQHF.

The CDR3 here is CASSFRTANTEAFF. The CDR3 DNA reads as TGTGCCAGCAGCTTCCGGACGGCGAACACTGAAGCTTTCTTT. This sequence joins TRBV7-2 and TRBJ1-1; D unclear. V lost 3 bases and J 1 base, leaving 9 bases between the germline ends. This CDR3 spans 14 amino acids. Germline values: CDR1 SGHTA, CDR2 FQGNSA.

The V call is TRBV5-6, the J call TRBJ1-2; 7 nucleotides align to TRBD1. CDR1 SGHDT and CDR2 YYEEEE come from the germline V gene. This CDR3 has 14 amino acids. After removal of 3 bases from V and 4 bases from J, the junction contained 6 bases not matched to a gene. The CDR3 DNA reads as TGTGCCAGCAGCTCGTCACAGGGGACCTATGGCTACACCTTC. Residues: CASSSSQGTYGYTF.

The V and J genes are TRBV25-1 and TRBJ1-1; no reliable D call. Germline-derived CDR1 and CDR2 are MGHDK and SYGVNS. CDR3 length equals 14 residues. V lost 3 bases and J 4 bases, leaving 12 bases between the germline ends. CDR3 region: CASSERGDGTEAFF. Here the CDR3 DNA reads TGTGCCAGCAGTGAGCGGGGTGATGGCACTGAAGCTTTCTTT. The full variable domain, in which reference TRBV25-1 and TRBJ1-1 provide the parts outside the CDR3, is EADIYQTPRYLVIGTGKKITLECSQTMGHDKMYWYQQDPGMELHLIHYSYGVNSTEKGDLSSESTVSRIRTEHFPLTLESARPSHTSQYLCASSERGDGTEAFFGQGTRLTVV.

CDR3 in DNA: TGTGCCAGCAGTAGGGCAGGGAAAGAAAAACTGTTTTTT. Its translation is CASSRAGKEKLFF. This chain uses TRBV6-5 with TRBJ1-4, with D perhaps matching TRBD1 (5 bases). Trimming shortened V by 5 bases and J by 8 bases, and 12 bases separated the two germline ends. Germline loops: CDR1 MNHEY, CDR2 SVGAGI. The CDR3 sequence is 13 residues long.

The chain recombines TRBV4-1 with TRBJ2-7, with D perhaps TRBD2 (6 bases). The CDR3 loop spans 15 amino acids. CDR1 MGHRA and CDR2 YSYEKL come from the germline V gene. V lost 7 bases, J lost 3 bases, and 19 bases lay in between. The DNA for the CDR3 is TGCGCCAGCAAGCCAAGTACAGCGGACTACTACGAGCAGTACTTC. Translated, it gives CASKPSTADYYEQYF.

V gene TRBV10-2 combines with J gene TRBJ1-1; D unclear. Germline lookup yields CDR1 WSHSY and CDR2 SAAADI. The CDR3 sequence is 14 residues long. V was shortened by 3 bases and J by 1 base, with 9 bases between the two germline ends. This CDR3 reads CASSESGRNTEAFF. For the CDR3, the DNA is TGCGCCAGCAGTGAATCGGGGAGGAACACTGAAGCTTTCTTT.

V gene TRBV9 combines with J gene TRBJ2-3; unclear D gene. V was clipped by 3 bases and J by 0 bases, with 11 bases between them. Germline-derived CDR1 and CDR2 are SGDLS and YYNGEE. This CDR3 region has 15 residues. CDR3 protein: CASSASGHSTDTQYF. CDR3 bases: TGTGCCAGCAGCGCCTCCGGGCATAGCACAGATACGCAGTATTTT.

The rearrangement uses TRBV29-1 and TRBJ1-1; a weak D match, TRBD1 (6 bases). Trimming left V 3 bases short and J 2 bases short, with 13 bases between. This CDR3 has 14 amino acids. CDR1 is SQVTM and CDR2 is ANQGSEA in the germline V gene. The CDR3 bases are TGCAGCGTTGACGGACAGAGGTTTAACACTGAAGCTTTCTTT. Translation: CSVDGQRFNTEAFF.

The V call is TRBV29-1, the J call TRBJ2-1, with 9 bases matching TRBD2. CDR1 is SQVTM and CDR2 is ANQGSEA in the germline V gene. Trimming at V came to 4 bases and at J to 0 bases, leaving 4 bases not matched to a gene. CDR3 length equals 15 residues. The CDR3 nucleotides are TGCAGCGTTGTAAGCGGGGGGAACTCCTACAATGAGCAGTTCTTC. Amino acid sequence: CSVVSGGNSYNEQFF.

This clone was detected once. In DNA, the CDR3 is TGTGCCAGCAGCTTGGTCCCGGGCACTGAAGCTTTCTTT. Its translation: CASSLVPGTEAFF. J is TRBJ1-1 and V is TRBV5-6; D gene unclear. The CDR3 has 13 amino acids. Trimming left V 0 bases short and J 4 bases short, with 7 bases between. Looked up from germline, CDR1 is SGHDT and CDR2 is YYEEEE.

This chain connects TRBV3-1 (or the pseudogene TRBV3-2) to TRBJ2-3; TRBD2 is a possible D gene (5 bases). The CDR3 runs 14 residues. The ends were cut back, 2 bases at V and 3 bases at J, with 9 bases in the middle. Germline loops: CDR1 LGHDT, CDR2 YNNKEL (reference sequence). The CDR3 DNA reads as TGTGCCAGCAGCCAACCTCGAGGGACAGATACGCAGTATTTT. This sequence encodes CASSQPRGTDTQYF.

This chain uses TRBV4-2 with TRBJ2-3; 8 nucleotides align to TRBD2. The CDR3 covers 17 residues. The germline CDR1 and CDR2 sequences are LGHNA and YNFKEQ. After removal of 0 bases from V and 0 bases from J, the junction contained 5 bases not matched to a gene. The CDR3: CASSQEILAASTDTQYF. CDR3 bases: TGTGCCAGCAGCCAAGAAATACTAGCGGCTAGCACAGATACGCAGTATTTT.

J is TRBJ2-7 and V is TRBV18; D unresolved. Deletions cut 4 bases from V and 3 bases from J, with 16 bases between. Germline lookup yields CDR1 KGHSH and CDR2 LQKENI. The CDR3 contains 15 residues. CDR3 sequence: CASSLGTASSYEQYF. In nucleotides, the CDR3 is TGTGCCAGCTCACTAGGAACAGCGTCGAGCTACGAGCAGTACTTC.

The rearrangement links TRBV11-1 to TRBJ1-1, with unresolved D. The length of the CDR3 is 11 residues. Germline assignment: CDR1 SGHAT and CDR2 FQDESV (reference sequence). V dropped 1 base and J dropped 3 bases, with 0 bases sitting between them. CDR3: CASSLDTEAFF. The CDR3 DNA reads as TGTGCCAGCAGCTTAGACACTGAAGCTTTCTTT. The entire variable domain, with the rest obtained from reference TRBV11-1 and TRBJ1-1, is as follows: EAEVAQSPRYKITEKSQAVAFWCDPISGHATLYWYRQILGQGPELLVQFQDESVVDDSQLPKDRFSAERLKGVDSTLKIQPAELGDSAMYLCASSLDTEAFFGQGTRLTVV.

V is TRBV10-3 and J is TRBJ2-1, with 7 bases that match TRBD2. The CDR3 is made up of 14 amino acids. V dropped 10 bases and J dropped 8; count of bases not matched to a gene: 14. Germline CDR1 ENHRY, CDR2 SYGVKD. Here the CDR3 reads CATKGLERDYEQFF. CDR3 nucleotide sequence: TGTGCCACAAAGGGCCTAGAGCGGGATTATGAGCAGTTCTTC.

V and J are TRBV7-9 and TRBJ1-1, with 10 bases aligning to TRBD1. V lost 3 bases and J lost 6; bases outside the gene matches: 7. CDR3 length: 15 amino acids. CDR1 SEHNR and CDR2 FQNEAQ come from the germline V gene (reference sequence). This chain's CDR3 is CASSFPGQGSAEAFF. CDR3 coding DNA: TGTGCCAGCAGCTTCCCGGGACAGGGGTCGGCTGAAGCTTTCTTT.

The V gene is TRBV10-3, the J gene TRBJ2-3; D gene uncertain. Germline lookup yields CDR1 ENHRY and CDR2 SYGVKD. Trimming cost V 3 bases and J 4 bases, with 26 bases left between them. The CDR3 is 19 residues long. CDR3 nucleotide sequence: TGTGCCATCAGTGAAAGGGTGGCTATCCTCCGGGTGCCCGCAGATACGCAGTATTTT. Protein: CAISERVAILRVPADTQYF.

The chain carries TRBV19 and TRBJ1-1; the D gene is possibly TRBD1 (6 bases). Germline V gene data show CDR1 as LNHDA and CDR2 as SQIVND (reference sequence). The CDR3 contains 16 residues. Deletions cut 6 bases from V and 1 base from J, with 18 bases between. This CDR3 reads CASRQMGHQKNTEAFF. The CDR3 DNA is TGTGCCAGTAGGCAAATGGGACACCAAAAGAACACTGAAGCTTTCTTT.

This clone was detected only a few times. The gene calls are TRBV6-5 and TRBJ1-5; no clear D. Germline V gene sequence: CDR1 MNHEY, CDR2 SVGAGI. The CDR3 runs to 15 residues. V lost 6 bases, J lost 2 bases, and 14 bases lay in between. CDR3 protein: CASSPSLAGNQPQHF. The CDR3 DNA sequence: TGTGCCAGCAGCCCCAGTCTGGCCGGCAATCAGCCCCAGCATTTT.

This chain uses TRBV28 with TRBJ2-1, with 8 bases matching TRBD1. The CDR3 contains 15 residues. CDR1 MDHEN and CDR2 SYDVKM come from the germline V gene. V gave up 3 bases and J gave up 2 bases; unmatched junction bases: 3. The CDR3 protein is CASSLGDRPYNEQFF. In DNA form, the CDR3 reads TGTGCCAGCAGTTTGGGGGACAGGCCCTACAATGAGCAGTTCTTC.

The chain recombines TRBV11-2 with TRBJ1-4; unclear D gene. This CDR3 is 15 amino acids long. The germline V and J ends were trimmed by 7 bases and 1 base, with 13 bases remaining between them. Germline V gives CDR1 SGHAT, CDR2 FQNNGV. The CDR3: CASTITGKTNEKLFF. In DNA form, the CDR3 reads TGTGCCAGCACCATAACGGGCAAAACTAATGAAAAACTGTTTTTT.

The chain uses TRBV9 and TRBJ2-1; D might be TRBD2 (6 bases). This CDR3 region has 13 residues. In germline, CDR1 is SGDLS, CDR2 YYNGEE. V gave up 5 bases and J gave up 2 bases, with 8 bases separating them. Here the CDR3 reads CASSSGPYNEQFF. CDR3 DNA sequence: TGTGCCAGCAGTAGCGGTCCCTACAATGAGCAGTTCTTC.

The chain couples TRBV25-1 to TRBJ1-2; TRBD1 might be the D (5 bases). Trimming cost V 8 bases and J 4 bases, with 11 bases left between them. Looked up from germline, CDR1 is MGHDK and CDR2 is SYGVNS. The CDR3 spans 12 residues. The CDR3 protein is CASQRQPYGYTF. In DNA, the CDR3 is TGTGCCAGCCAGAGACAGCCCTATGGCTACACCTTC.

The CDR3 here is CASSLGAQGGYEQYF. The CDR3 DNA follows: TGTGCCAGCAGCTTAGGGGCGCAGGGAGGGTACGAGCAGTACTTC. The rearrangement joins TRBV5-6 to TRBJ2-7; 7 nucleotides match TRBD2. The CDR3 is 15 amino acids. Germline CDR1 is SGHDT and CDR2 is YYEEEE. V shed 2 bases, J shed 4 bases, and the junction held 9 bases outside the gene matches.

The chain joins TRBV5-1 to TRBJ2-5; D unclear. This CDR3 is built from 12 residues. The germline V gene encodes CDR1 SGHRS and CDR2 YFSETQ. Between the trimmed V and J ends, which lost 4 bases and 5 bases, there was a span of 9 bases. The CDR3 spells CASSLTRETQYF. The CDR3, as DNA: TGCGCCAGCAGCCTGACGAGGGAGACCCAGTACTTC.

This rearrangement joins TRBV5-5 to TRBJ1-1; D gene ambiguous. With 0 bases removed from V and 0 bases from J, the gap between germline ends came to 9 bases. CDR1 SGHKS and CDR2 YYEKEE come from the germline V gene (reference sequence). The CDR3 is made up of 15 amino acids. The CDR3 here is CASSLGVSLNTEAFF. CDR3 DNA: TGTGCCAGCAGCTTGGGTGTCAGTCTGAACACTGAAGCTTTCTTT.

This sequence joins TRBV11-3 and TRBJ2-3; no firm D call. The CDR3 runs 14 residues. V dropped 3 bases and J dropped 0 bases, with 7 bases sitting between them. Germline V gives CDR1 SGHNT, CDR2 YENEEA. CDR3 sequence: CASSLARSTDTQYF. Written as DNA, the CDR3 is TGTGCCAGCAGCTTGGCCAGGAGCACAGATACGCAGTATTTT. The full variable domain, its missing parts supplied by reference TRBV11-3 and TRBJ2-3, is EAGVVQSPRYKIIEKKQPVAFWCNPISGHNTLYWYLQNLGQGPELLIRYENEEAVDDSQLPKDRFSAERLKGVDSTLKIQPAELGDSAVYLCASSLARSTDTQYFGPGTRLTVL.